This TCR beta chain derives from a study of T cells in Graves' hyperthyroidism and ophthalmopathy. Reasons for excluding patients were uncontrolled infection, other autoimmune disease, pregnancy or lactation. As to this clonotype: The antigen remains undetermined. A much larger clone sits a single nucleotide away, making a read error possible.

Study-wide results and limits: Ophthalmopathy got predicted by the model a median approximately 6.4 months before its onset. Ophthalmopathy could be told apart from stable hyperthyroidism with a 13 V-J model.

Amplified regions were TCR beta CDR3 sequences from RNA transcripts. HTBI primers were used for first-round RT-PCR of the TCR CDR3. TCRdb re-called the multiplex PCR reads with MiXCR, one entry per CDR3 protein. The sample lists about 640,000 distinct CDR3 sequences; about 20% were seen once. V gave up 1 base and J gave up 3 bases; unmatched junction bases: 6. This CDR3 comprises 17 residues. CDR1 and CDR2 from the germline V gene are MDHEN and SYDVKM. The clonotype originates from a man aged 25-40 years with Graves' ophthalmopathy. Source material: blood. V gene TRBV28 combines with J gene TRBJ1-5, with 10 nucleotides matching TRBD1. In DNA form, the CDR3 reads TGTGCCAGCAGTTTATCCCCGACAGGGGGCTACAATCAGCCCCAGCATTTT. It yields the protein CASSLSPTGGYNQPQHF.